This TCR beta chain emerged from a study of CD8 T cells in ankylosing spondylitis (dated by TCRdb to the late 2010s). Concerning the study at large: The study set out to find disease-linked TCR variants by profiling T cell receptor beta repertoires in ankylosing spondylitis patients and healthy donors. The whole study cohort included about a hundred healthy donors and about two dozen ankylosing spondylitis patients. Peripheral blood was sampled, and synovial fluid was also collected from ankylosing spondylitis patients.

This clonotype was seen repeatedly, ten times or more. Its antigen target is currently unknown. Per-base quality was not reported, and no clone a single base away is much larger than it. General conclusions and limits of the study: According to the report, matched synovial fluid samples from ankylosing spondylitis patients were significantly enriched for the disease-linked clones. A CD8+ phenotype was shown by the disease-linked clones, which were found at relatively low frequencies in peripheral blood. A TCR beta motif made up of several highly homologous amino acid variants appeared to be characteristic of blood from ankylosing spondylitis patients. Some of the motif variants had been reported before in the synovial fluid and blood of reactive arthritis patients, a finding that suggests common disease-initiation mechanisms.

The listed sequencing device is Illumina HiSeq 2500. Quantitative 5'-RACE with molecular barcodes was the method used to prepare the TCR beta libraries. In the authors' own workflow: To identify disease-linked TCR variants, a new computational method was used, one built on a probabilistic model of VDJ rearrangement. The public reads were quality trimmed at Q25 with fastp and then assembled into clones with MiXCR by TCRdb, keeping productive beta chains. Each entry is one CDR3 protein sequence, shown with its most common DNA and genes. The V and J calls and clone size come from TCRdb's table, not from the authors' own analysis. The sample table contains over 100,000 distinct CDR3 sequences; only one count was recorded for roughly an eighth of them. Over 4% of the sample lies in the top ten. Taken from the germline V gene, the CDR1 and CDR2 loops are KGHSH and LQKENI. From the cysteine through the phenylalanine, the CDR3 covers 16 amino acids. The kept DNA is CDR3 alone, 48 bases in frame from the first base. Trimming costs V 0 bases and J 0 bases, and their ends lie 9 bases apart.

The TCR comes from a female donor with ankylosing spondylitis or in good health (not recorded which). The sequenced sample consisted of blood, either unsorted or a sorted T cell fraction (not recorded which). The chain employs TRBV18 and TRBJ2-1; a tentative D match to TRBD2 spans 5 bases. The nucleotides are TGTGCCAGCTCACCACCGAGGGTGAGCTCCTACAATGAGCAGTTCTTC. This codes for CASSPPRVSSYNEQFF. Reference TRBV18 and TRBJ2-1 proteins supply the regions before and after the CDR3; the full variable domain is: NAGVMQNPRHLVRRRGQEARLRCSPMKGHSHVYWYRQLPEEGLKFMVYLQKENIIDESGMPKERFSAEFPKEGPSILRIQQVVRGDSAAYFCASSPPRVSSYNEQFFGPGTRLTVL.